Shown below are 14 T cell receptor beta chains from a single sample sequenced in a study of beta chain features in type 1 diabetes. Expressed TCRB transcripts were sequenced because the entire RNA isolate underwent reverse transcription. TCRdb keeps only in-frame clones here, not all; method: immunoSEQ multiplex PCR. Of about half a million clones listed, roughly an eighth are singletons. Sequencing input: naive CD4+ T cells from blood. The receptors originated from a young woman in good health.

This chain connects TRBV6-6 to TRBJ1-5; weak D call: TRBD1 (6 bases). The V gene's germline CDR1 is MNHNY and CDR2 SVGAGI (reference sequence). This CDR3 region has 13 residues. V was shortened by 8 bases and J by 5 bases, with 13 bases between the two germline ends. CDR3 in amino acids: CASGQLKDQPQHF. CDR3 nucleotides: TGTGCCAGCGGACAGTTGAAGGATCAGCCCCAGCATTTT.

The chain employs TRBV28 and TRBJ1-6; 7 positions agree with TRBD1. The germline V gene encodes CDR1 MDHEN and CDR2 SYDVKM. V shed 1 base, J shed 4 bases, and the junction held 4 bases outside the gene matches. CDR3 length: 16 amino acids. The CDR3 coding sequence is TGTGCCAGCAGTTTATTTCCGGACAGGTATAATTCACCCCTCCACTTT. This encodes CASSLFPDRYNSPLHF.

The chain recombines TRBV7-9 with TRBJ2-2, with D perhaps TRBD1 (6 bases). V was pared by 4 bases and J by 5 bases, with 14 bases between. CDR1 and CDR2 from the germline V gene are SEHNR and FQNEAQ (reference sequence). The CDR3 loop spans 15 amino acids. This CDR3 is CASSSTGLWTGELFF. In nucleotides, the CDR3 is TGTGCCAGCAGCTCCACAGGGTTGTGGACCGGGGAGCTGTTTTTT.

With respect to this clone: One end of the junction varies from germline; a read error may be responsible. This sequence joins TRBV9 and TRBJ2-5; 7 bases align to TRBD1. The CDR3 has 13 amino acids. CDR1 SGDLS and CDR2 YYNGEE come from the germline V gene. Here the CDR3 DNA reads TGTACCAGCAGCGTCCGGGACAGAGAGACCCAGTACTTC. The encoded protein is CTSSVRDRETQYF.

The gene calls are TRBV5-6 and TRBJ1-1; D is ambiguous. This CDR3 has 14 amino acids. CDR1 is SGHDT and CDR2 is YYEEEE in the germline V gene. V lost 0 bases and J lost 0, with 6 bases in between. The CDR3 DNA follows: TGTGCCAGCAGCTTGGCATCATTGAACACTGAAGCTTTCTTT. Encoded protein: CASSLASLNTEAFF.

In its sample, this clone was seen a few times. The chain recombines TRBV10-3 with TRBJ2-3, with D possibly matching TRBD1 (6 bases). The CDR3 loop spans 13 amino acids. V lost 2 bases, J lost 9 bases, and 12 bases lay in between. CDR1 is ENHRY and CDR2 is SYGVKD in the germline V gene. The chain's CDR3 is CAISEADSLTQYF. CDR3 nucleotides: TGTGCCATCAGTGAGGCGGACAGCCTGACGCAGTATTTT.

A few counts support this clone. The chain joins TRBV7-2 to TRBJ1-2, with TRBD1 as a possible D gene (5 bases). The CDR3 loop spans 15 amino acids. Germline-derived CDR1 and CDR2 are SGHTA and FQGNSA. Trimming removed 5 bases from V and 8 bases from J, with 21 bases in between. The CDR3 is CASSPPLGGRGGYTF. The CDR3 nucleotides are TGTGCCAGCAGCCCACCCCTCGGGGGAAGGGGCGGCTACACCTTC.

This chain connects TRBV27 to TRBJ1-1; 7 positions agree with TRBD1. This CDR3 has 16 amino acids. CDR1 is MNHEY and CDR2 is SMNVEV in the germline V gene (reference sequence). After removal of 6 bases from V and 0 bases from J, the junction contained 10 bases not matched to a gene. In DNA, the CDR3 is TGTGCCAGCAGCCGAGCGGGGACAGCGATGAACACTGAAGCTTTCTTT. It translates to CASSRAGTAMNTEAFF.

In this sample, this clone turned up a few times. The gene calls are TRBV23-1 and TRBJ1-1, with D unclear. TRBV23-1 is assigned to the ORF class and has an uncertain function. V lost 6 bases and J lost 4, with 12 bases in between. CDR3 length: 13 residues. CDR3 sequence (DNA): TGCGCCAGCAGCTCCTGGGGAGGCACTGAAGCTTTCTTT. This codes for CASSSWGGTEAFF.

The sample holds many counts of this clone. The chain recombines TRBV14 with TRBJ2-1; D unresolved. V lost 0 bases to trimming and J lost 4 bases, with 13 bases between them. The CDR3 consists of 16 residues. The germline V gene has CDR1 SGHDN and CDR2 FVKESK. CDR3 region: CASSQDIRTLYNEQFF. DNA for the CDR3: TGTGCCAGCAGCCAAGATATCCGTACATTGTACAATGAGCAGTTCTTC. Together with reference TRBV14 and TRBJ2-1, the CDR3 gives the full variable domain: EAGVTQFPSHSVIEKGQTVTLRCDPISGHDNLYWYRRVMGKEIKFLLHFVKESKQDESGMPNNRFLAERTGGTYSTLKVQPAELEDSGVYFCASSQDIRTLYNEQFFGPGTRLTVL.

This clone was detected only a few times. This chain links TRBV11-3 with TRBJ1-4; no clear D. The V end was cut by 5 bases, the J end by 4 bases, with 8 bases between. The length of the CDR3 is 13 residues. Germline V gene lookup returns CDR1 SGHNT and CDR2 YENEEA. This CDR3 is CASSRPDNEKLFF. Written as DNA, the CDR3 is TGTGCCAGCAGCCGACCGGATAATGAAAAACTGTTTTTT.

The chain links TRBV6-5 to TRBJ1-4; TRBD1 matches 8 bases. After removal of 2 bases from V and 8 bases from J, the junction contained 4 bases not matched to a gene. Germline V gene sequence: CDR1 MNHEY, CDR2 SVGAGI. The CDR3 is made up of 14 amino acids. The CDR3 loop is CASSYEQGGEKLFF. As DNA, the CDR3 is TGTGCCAGCAGTTACGAACAGGGGGGAGAAAAACTGTTTTTT.

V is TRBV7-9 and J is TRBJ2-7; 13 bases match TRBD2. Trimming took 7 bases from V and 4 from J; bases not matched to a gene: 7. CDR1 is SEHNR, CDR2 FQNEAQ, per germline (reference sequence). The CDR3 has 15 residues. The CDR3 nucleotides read TGTGCCAGCACCCCCGGGACTAGCGGGACTTACGAGCAGTACTTC. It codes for CASTPGTSGTYEQYF. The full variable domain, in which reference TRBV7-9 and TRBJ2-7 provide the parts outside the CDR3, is DTGVSQNPRHKITKRGQNVTFRCDPISEHNRLYWYRQTLGQGPEFLTYFQNEAQLEKSRLLSDRFSAERPKGSFSTLEIQRTEQGDSAMYLCASTPGTSGTYEQYFGPGTRLTVT.

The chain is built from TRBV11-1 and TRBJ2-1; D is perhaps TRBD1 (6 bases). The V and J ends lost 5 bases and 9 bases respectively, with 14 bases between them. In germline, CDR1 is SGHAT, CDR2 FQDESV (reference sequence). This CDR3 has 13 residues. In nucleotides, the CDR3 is TGTGCCAGCAGCCGAACAGGGCTCGTTGAGCAGTTCTTC. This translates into CASSRTGLVEQFF.